Listed below are T cell receptor beta chains from one sample, sequenced in a study of blood T cell repertoires in COVID-19. TCRdb's copy holds only in-frame clones and misses some; the assay was immunoSEQ multiplex PCR. This sample has 200,000 to 300,000 clones, with 91% found just once. Material: peripheral blood. The source of these receptors is a person aged 18-35 years with COVID-19, enrolled during active disease. Each CDR3 is given with its conserved first and last residue. The order of the fields is J gene, clone size, V gene, D gene, CDR3 protein, CDR3 DNA. The D gene is left open where the match is weak. The listing skips clone size in some rows; elsewhere it reads once, few, many or a size class.

TRBJ1-5	.	TRBV7-9	.	CASSSVPGHPQHF	TGTGCCAGCAGCTCAGTTCCGGGACATCCCCAGCATTTT
TRBJ1-2	.	TRBV27	.	CASSPRTLLGGYTF	TGTGCCAGCAGTCCAAGGACACTATTGGGTGGCTACACCTTC
TRBJ2-1	.	TRBV7-9	TRBD2	CASTKTSGSAGEQFF	TGTGCCAGCACCAAGACTAGCGGGAGTGCGGGTGAGCAGTTCTTC
TRBJ1-4	.	TRBV4-1	TRBD1	CASSQGVYYEKLFF	TGCGCCAGCTCTCAGGGGGTATATTATGAAAAACTGTTTTTT
TRBJ1-1	.	TRBV6-5	TRBD1	CASSSTGTVNTEAFF	TGTGCCAGCAGTTCGACAGGGACGGTGAACACTGAAGCTTTCTTT
TRBJ1-4	.	TRBV19	.	CASSMLGQIDKLFF	TGTGCCAGTAGCATGCTCGGACAGATCGATAAACTGTTTTTT
TRBJ2-3	once	TRBV2	TRBD2	CASSSRLAVLTGEQYF	TGTGCCAGCAGTTCCAGACTAGCGGTATTAACCGGTGAGCAGTATTTT
TRBJ2-1	.	TRBV18	TRBD2	CASSPSGELAGVSYNEQFF	TGTGCCAGCTCACCATCAGGGGAGCTAGCGGGAGTTTCCTACAATGAGCAGTTCTTC
TRBJ2-4	.	TRBV15	TRBD2	CATNNPGTTNIQYF	TGTGCCACCAACAACCCCGGGACTACTAACATTCAGTACTTC
TRBJ2-2	.	TRBV29-1	TRBD1	CSVTGTGNTGELFF	TGCAGCGTAACCGGGACAGGGAACACCGGGGAGCTGTTTTTT
TRBJ2-1	few	TRBV3-1/TRBV3-2	.	CASSQDFGSYNEQFF	TGTGCCAGCAGCCAAGATTTCGGGTCCTACAATGAGCAGTTCTTC
TRBJ1-1	.	TRBV7-2	.	CASRYSTGIATEAFF	TGTGCCAGCAGGTACAGCACAGGGATTGCCACTGAAGCTTTCTTT
TRBJ2-5	.	TRBV5-1	.	CASSLPGGALEVQYF	TGCGCCAGCAGCTTACCTGGGGGGGCCCTTGAGGTCCAGTACTTC
TRBJ2-1	.	TRBV7-8	TRBD2	CASSLAPSSGELYNEQFF	TGTGCCAGCAGCTTAGCGCCCTCTAGCGGAGAACTGTACAATGAGCAGTTCTTC
TRBJ2-3	.	TRBV7-9	TRBD1	CASRSRGRDTQYF	TGTGCCAGCAGATCCAGGGGGCGAGATACGCAGTATTTT
TRBJ1-2	.	TRBV4-2	.	CASSQDLPYTVGGYTF	TGTGCCAGCAGCCAAGATCTTCCGTACACAGTTGGTGGCTACACCTTC
TRBJ1-4	once	TRBV11-2	.	CASSLDSNEKLFF	TGTGCCAGCAGCTTGGACTCTAATGAAAAACTGTTTTTT
TRBJ2-1	.	TRBV4-3	TRBD2	CASSQDLTGLARNNEQFF	TGCGCCAGCAGCCAAGATTTGACGGGACTAGCGAGGAACAATGAGCAGTTCTTC
TRBJ2-7	.	TRBV19	TRBD1	CASSPTGESYEQYF	TGTGCCAGTAGTCCGACAGGGGAATCCTACGAGCAGTACTTC
TRBJ2-1	.	TRBV5-1	TRBD2	CASSLNSLAGVSGEQFF	TGCGCCAGCAGCTTGAATAGTCTAGCGGGAGTTAGTGGCGAGCAGTTCTTC